What follows are 11 T cell receptor beta chains derived from one specimen sequenced in a study of memory CD4+ T cells and cytomegalovirus serostatus. Clones were sequenced by immunoSEQ multiplex PCR, and TCRdb holds only the in-frame ones, with some missing. The sample includes about 44,000 clones, about four fifths of them seen just once. The sort gate was single viable CD3+CD4+CD8-CD45RO+ cells for memory CD4+ T cells. The specimen was memory CD4+ T cells from blood. The receptors come from an adult in good health and CMV-seronegative.

The rearrangement joins TRBV14 to TRBJ1-4; a weak D match, TRBD1 (5 bases). V was clipped by 8 bases and J by 7 bases, with 17 bases between them. The CDR3 sequence is 14 residues long. Germline V gene lookup returns CDR1 SGHDN and CDR2 FVKESK. CDR3: CASASGIRGEKLFF. In DNA form, the CDR3 reads TGTGCCAGCGCATCAGGGATTAGGGGTGAAAAACTGTTTTTT. The whole variable domain, filled in from reference TRBV14 and TRBJ1-4, reads EAGVTQFPSHSVIEKGQTVTLRCDPISGHDNLYWYRRVMGKEIKFLLHFVKESKQDESGMPNNRFLAERTGGTYSTLKVQPAELEDSGVYFCASASGIRGEKLFFGSGTQLSVL.

This sequence joins TRBV5-1 and TRBJ2-1, with D tentatively TRBD2 (6 bases). CDR3 length: 13 amino acids. The ends were cut back, 3 bases at V and 5 bases at J, with 9 bases in the middle. The germline CDR1 and CDR2 sequences are SGHRS and YFSETQ. The CDR3 here is CASSSVADNEQFF. CDR3 coding DNA: TGCGCCAGCAGCTCCGTAGCGGACAATGAGCAGTTCTTC.

The V gene is TRBV4-3, the J gene TRBJ2-1, with 9 bases that match TRBD2. The V gene end was trimmed by 5 bases and the J gene end by 6 bases; junction bases not matched to a gene: 5. The CDR3 consists of 14 residues. Germline CDR1 reads LGHNA; CDR2 reads YSLEER. The CDR3 nucleotides are TGCGCCAGCAGCGGCGGGAGGGCCCTCAATGAGCAGTTCTTC. Protein sequence: CASSGGRALNEQFF.

This clone occurred once. The chain recombines TRBV6-5 with TRBJ2-7; D call uncertain. V was pared by 4 bases and J by 6 bases, with 16 bases between. The length of the CDR3 is 14 residues. Germline CDR1 is MNHEY and CDR2 is SVGAGI. CDR3 loop: CASSSLGRSGEQYF. CDR3 in DNA: TGTGCCAGCAGTTCCTTGGGCAGGTCGGGCGAGCAGTACTTC.

This clone was picked up a small number of times. The chain links TRBV7-8 to TRBJ2-2; 7 bases agree with TRBD2. Trimming took 0 bases from V and 7 from J; bases not matched to a gene: 8. CDR1 and CDR2 (germline): SGHVS, FQNEAQ. This CDR3 contains 16 residues. CDR3 protein: CASSLAGGRRVGELFF. The CDR3 DNA sequence: TGTGCCAGCAGCTTAGCCGGCGGGAGAAGGGTCGGGGAGCTGTTTTTT.

The V and J genes are TRBV18 and TRBJ2-3, with D possibly matching TRBD2 (6 bases). CDR1 is KGHSH and CDR2 is LQKENI in the germline V gene. The V gene lost 0 bases and the J gene lost 6 bases, with 13 bases spanning the gap. The CDR3 covers 15 residues. Written as DNA, the CDR3 is TGTGCCAGCTCACCACCATTTGCGGGACGGGATACGCAGTATTTT. Translated: CASSPPFAGRDTQYF.

V gene TRBV5-4 combines with J gene TRBJ2-5; 10 bases agree with TRBD2. The CDR3 length is 16 residues. CDR1 and CDR2 (germline): SGHNT, YYREEE (reference sequence). Losses at the gene ends were 4 bases for V and 4 bases for J; bases not matched to a gene: 10. The CDR3 region is CASSPASGRVTETQYF. The CDR3 DNA reads TGTGCCAGCAGCCCCGCAAGCGGGAGGGTTACAGAGACCCAGTACTTC.

The chain joins TRBV7-9 to TRBJ2-2; weak D call: TRBD1 (6 bases). Germline V gives CDR1 SEHNR, CDR2 FQNEAQ (reference sequence). The CDR3 consists of 14 residues. Trimming took 2 bases from V and 5 from J, leaving 9 bases between them. CDR3 protein: CASSLQQGTGELFF. The CDR3 coding sequence is TGTGCCAGCAGCTTACAACAGGGAACCGGGGAGCTGTTTTTT.

The V call is TRBV6-5, the J call TRBJ2-1; no clear D gene. Germline-derived CDR1 and CDR2 are MNHEY and SVGAGI. V was pared by 6 bases and J by 4 bases, with 10 bases between. CDR3 length equals 13 residues. CDR3 coding DNA: TGTGCCAGCAGAGCCGCCCAGTACAATGAGCAGTTCTTC. Its protein product is CASRAAQYNEQFF.

The rearrangement links TRBV30 to TRBJ1-5; 7 bases align to TRBD1. The V and J ends lost 2 bases and 4 bases, in that order; junction bases with no gene match: 8. CDR3 length: 15 amino acids. Germline loops: CDR1 GTSNPN, CDR2 SVGIG (reference sequence). The CDR3 here is CAWSSTGARNQPQHF. In DNA, the CDR3 is TGTGCCTGGAGTTCAACAGGGGCGCGGAATCAGCCCCAGCATTTT.

The chain links TRBV5-4 to TRBJ1-1; 7 nucleotides agree with TRBD1. The V segment lost 0 bases and the J segment 9 bases; nucleotides outside the gene matches: 5. Germline loops: CDR1 SGHNT, CDR2 YYREEE (reference sequence). This CDR3 comprises 13 residues. The CDR3 nucleotides are TGTGCCAGCAGCTTGGATGGGACAGACCAAGCTTTCTTT. Protein product: CASSLDGTDQAFF. The full variable domain, with the rest looked up from reference TRBV5-4 and TRBJ1-1, is ETGVTQSPTHLIKTRGQQVTLRCSSQSGHNTVSWYQQALGQGPQFIFQYYREEENGRGNFPPRFSGLQFPNYSSELNVNALELDDSALYLCASSLDGTDQAFFGQGTRLTVV.